What follows are 2 T cell receptor beta chains derived from one specimen sequenced in a study of shared clonotypes between healthy human individuals. Sequenced by immunoSEQ multiplex PCR; TCRdb stores in-frame clones only, minus some. The sample records roughly 700,000 clones, roughly 70% being singletons. Sequences were obtained from memory CD4+ T cells sorted from blood. Documented subset: CD45RA-negative fraction. The receptors stem from a woman in her 30s in good health.

This clone showed up just a few times. V usage is TRBV27 and J usage is TRBJ1-1; 7 nucleotides line up with TRBD1. CDR1 and CDR2 from the germline V gene are MNHEY and SMNVEV (reference sequence). Unmatched junction bases numbered 13, after V lost 5 bases and J lost 10 bases. The CDR3 has 14 residues. The DNA for the CDR3 is TGTGCCAGCAGTGCAAGCAGGGGGTCCCTTGGAGCTTTCTTT. Protein sequence: CASSASRGSLGAFF.

Here the CDR3 DNA reads TGTGCCAGCAGCCCCATTTTGTACCAAGAGACCCAGTACTTC. Its protein product is CASSPILYQETQYF. This chain links TRBV6-1 with TRBJ2-5; no definite D call. The CDR3 runs to 14 residues. V lost 6 bases and J lost 0, with 11 bases in between. CDR1 is MNHNS and CDR2 is SASEGT in the germline V gene.